This T cell receptor beta chain stems from a study of T cells after posttransplantation cyclophosphamide. Overall study results and limits: Donor CD8+ memory clones often dominated recipient blood repertoires at later times.

About this clone itself: The antigen is undetermined.

The protocol was immunoSEQ multiplex PCR, while the TCRdb copy is restricted to in-frame clones and leaves out a portion. The data show about 22,000 clones, 70% to 90% seen once. V shed 6 bases and J shed 7 bases, with 19 bases lying between them. Germline V gives CDR1 SGHKS, CDR2 YYEKEE (reference sequence). CDR3 size: 14 residues. Methotrexate plus calcineurin inhibitor accompanied controls' myeloablative marrow transplants; sampling was 1 year later. This clonotype originated in a female patient aged 50 to 65 who received an allogeneic stem cell transplant from an unrelated donor, was CMV-positive, and had chronic GVHD only. Some T cells may possibly be graft donor cells. The sequencing used PBMCs, collected after an allogeneic stem cell transplant with a calcineurin inhibitor and methotrexate. The chain combines TRBV5-5 with TRBJ1-1; TRBD1 might be the D (6 bases). CDR3 DNA: TGTGCCAGCACTACTGGGGGCGGACTGGGTGAAGCTTTCTTT. Its translation is CASTTGGGLGEAFF.